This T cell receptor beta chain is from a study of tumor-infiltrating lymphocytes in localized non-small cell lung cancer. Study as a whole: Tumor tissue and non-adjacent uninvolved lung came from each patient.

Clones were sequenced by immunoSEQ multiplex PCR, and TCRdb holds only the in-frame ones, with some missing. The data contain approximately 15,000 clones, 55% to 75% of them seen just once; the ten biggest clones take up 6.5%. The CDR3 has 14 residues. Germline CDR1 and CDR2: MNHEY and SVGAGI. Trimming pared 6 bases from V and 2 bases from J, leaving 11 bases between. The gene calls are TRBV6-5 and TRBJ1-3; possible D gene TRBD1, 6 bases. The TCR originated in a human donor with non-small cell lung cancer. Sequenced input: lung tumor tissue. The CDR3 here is CASRLQGTGNTIYF. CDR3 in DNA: TGTGCCAGCAGGCTACAGGGAACTGGAAACACCATATATTTT.